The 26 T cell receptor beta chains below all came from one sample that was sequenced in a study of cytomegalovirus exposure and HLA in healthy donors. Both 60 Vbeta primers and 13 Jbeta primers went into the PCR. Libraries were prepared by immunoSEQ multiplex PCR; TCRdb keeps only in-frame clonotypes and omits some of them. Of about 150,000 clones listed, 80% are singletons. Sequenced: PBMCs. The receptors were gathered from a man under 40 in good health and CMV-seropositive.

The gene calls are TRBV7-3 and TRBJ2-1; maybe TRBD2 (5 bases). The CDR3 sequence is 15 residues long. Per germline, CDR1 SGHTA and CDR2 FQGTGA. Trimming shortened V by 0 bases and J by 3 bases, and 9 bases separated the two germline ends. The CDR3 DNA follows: TGTGCCAGCAGCTTAACGCGGGTGCACTACAATGAGCAGTTCTTC. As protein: CASSLTRVHYNEQFF.

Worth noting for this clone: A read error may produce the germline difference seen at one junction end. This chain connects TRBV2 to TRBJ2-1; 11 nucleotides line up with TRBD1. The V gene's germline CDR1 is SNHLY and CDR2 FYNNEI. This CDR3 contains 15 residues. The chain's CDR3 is CASRVDRGLYNEQLF. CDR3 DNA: TGTGCCAGCAGGGTGGACAGGGGGCTCTACAATGAGCAGCTCTTC.

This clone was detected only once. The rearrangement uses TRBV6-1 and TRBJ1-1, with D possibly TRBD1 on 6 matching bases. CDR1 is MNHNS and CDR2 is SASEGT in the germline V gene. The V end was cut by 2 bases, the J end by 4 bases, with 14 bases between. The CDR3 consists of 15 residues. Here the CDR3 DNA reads TGTGCCAGCAGTGAATGGCAGGGAGGGGGCACTGAAGCTTTCTTT. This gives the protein CASSEWQGGGTEAFF.

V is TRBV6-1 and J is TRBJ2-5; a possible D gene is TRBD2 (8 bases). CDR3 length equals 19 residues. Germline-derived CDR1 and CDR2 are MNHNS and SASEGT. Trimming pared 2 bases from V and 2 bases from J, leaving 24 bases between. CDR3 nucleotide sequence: TGTGCCAGCAGTGAACCGTTTAGCGGGACAGATTCCCAACAAGAGACCCAGTACTTC. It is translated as CASSEPFSGTDSQQETQYF.

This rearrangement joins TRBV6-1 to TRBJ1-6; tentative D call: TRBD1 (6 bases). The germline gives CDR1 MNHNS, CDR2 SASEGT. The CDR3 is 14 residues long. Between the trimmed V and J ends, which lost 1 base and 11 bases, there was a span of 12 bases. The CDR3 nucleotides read TGTGCCAGCAGTGAAGTCAGGGGAAGGACACCCCTCCACTTT. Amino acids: CASSEVRGRTPLHF.

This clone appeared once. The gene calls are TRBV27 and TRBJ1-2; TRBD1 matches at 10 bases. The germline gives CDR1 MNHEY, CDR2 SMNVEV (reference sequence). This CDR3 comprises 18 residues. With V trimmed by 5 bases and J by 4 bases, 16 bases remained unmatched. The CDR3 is CASSPLTRGQGIVYGYTF. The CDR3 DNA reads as TGTGCCAGCAGTCCCCTTACCCGGGGACAGGGGATAGTCTATGGCTACACCTTC.

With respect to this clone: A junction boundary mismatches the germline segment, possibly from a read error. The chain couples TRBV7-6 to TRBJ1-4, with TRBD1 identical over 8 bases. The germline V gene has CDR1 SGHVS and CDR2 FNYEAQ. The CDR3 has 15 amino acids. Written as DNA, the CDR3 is TGTGACAGCAGCTCCATTGACAGGGGAAATGAAAAACTGTTTTTT. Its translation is CDSSSIDRGNEKLFF.

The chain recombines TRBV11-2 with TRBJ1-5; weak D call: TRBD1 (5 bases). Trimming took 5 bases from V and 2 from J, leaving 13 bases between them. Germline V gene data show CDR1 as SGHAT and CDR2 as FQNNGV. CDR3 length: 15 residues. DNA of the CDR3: TGTGCCAGCAGCCTCCTCGGGGGAGGCAATCAGCCCCAGCATTTT. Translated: CASSLLGGGNQPQHF.

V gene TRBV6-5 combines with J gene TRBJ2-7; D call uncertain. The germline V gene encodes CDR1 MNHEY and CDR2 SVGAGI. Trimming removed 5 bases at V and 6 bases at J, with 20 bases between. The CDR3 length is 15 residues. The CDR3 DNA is TGTGCCAGCAGTCCGAGTTCGCCGCTTAGCCTCGAGCAGTACTTC. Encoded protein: CASSPSSPLSLEQYF.

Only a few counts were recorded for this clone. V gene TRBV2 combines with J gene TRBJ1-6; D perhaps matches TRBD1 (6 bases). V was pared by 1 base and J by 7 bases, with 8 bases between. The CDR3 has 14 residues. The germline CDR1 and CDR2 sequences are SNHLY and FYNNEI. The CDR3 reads CASSEVRGNSPLHF. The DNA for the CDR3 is TGTGCCAGCAGTGAAGTCAGGGGAAATTCACCCCTCCACTTT.

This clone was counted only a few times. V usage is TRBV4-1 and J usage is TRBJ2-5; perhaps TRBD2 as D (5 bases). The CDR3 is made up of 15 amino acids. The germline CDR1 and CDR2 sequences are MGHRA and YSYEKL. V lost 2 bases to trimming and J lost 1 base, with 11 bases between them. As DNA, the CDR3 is TGCGCCAGCAGCCAATTCCCGGGGAGCCAAGAGACCCAGTACTTC. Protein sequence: CASSQFPGSQETQYF.

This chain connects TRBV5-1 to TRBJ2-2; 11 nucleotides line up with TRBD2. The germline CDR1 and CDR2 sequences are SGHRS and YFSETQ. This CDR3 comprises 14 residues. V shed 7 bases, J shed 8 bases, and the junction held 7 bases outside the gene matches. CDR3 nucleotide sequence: TGCGCCAGCCGCCTAGCGGGGGGATCGGGGGAGCTGTTTTTT. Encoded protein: CASRLAGGSGELFF.

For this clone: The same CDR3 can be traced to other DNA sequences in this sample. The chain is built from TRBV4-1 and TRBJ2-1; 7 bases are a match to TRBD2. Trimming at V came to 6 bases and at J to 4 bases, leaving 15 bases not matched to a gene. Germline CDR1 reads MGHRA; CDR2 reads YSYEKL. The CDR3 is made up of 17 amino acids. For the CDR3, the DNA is TGCGCCAGCAGTCTCCAGGCGGGACCTAGCGGTTACAATGAGCAGTTCTTC. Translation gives CASSLQAGPSGYNEQFF.

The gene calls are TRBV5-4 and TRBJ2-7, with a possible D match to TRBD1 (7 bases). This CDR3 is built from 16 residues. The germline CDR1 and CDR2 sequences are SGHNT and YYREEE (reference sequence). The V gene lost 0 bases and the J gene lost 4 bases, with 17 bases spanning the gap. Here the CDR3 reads CASSLGPPPGGYEQYF. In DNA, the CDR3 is TGTGCCAGCAGCTTGGGCCCTCCCCCAGGGGGGTACGAGCAGTACTTC.

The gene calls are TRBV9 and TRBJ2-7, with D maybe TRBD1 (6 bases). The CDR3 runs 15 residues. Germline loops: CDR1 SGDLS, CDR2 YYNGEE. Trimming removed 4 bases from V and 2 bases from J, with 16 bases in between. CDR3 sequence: CASSPFYGGAYEQYF. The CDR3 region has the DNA TGTGCCAGCAGCCCCTTTTATGGGGGCGCCTACGAGCAGTACTTC.

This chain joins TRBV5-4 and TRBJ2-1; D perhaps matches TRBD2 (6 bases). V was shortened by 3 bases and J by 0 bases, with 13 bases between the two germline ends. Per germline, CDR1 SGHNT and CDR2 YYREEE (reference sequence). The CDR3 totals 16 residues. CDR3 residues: CASSSNSGVSYNEQFF. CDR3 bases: TGTGCCAGCAGCTCCAATAGCGGAGTCTCCTACAATGAGCAGTTCTTC.

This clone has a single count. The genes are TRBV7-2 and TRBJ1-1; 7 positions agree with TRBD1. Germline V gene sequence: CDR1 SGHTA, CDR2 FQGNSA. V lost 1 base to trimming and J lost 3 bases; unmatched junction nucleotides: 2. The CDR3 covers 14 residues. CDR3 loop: CASSLDRGDTEAFF. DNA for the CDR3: TGTGCCAGCAGCTTAGACAGGGGAGACACTGAAGCTTTCTTT.

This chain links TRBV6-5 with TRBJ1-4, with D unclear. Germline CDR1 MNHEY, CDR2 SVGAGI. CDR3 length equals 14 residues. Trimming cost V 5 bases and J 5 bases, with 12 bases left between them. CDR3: CASSLGGGNEKLFF. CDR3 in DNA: TGTGCCAGCAGTCTCGGCGGAGGGAATGAAAAACTGTTTTTT.

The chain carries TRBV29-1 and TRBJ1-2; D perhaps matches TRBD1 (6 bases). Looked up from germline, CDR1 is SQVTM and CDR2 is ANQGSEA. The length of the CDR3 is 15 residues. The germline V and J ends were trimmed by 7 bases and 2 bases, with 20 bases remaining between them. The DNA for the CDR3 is TGCAGCGCCATTGATGGGCAGGGGCGAAACTATGGCTACACCTTC. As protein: CSAIDGQGRNYGYTF.

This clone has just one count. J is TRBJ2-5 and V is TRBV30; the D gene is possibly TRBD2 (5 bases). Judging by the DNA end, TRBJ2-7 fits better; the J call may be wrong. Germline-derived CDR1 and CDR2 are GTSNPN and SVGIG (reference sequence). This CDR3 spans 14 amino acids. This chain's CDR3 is CAWSLALDYGEQYF. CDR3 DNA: TGTGCCTGGAGTCTTGCCCTAGACTATGGCGAGCAGTACTTC.

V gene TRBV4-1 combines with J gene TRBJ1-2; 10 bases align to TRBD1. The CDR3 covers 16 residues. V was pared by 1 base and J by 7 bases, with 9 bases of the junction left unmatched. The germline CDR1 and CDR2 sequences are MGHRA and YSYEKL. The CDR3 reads CASSQGTGTGERGYTF. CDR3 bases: TGCGCCAGCAGCCAAGGTACCGGGACAGGGGAGCGTGGCTACACCTTC.

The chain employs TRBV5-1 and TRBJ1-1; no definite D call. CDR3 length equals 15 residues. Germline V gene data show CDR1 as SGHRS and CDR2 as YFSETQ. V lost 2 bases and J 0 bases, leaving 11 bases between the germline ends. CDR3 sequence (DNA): TGCGCCAGCAGCTTAACAGATGACATGAACACTGAAGCTTTCTTT. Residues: CASSLTDDMNTEAFF.

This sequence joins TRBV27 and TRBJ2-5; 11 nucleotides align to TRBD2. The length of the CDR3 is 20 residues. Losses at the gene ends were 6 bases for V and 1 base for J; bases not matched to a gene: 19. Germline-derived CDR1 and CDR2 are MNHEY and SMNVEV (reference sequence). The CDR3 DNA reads TGTGCCAGCAGGCCCCGAAAGGTAGCGGGAGGGCCTCAGGTCCAAGAGACCCAGTACTTC. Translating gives CASRPRKVAGGPQVQETQYF.

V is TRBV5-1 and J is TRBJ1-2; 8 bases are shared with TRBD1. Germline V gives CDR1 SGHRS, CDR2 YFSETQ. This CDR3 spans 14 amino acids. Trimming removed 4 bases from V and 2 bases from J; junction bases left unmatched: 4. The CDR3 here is CASSPGQENYGYTF. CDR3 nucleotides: TGCGCCAGCAGCCCGGGACAGGAAAACTATGGCTACACCTTC.

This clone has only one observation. Written as DNA, the CDR3 is TGTGCCAGCAGTCCGGACAGGTTTCCGACCTCCTACAATGAGCAGTTCTTC. Translated: CASSPDRFPTSYNEQFF. The chain recombines TRBV27 with TRBJ2-1; TRBD1 agrees at 7 bases. The CDR3 is 17 residues long. Per the germline V gene, CDR1 is MNHEY and CDR2 is SMNVEV (reference sequence). The junction had 10 bases not matched to a gene; V was cut back by 5 bases and J by 0 bases.

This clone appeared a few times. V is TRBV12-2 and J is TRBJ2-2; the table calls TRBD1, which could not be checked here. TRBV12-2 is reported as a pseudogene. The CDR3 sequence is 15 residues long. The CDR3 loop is CASRWDRVGTGELFF. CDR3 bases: TGTGCAAGTCGCTGGGACAGGGTGGGCACCGGGGAGCTGTTTTTT.